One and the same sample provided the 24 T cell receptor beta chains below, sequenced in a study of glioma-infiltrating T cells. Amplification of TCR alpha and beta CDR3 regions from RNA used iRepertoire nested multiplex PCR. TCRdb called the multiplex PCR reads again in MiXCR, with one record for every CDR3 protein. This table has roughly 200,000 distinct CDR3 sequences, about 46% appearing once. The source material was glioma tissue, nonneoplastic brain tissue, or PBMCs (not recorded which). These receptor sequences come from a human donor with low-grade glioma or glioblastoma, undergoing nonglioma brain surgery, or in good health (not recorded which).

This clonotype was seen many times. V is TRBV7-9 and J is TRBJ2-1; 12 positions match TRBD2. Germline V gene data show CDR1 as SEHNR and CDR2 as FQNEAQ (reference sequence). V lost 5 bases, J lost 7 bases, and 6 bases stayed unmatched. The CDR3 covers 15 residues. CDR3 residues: CASSIGGLAGNEQFF. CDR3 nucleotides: TGTGCCAGCAGCATAGGAGGACTAGCGGGAAATGAGCAGTTCTTC.

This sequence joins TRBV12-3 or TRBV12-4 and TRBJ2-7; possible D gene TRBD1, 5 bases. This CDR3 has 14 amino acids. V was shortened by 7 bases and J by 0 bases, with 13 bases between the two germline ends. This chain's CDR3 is CASTPNRGSYEQYF. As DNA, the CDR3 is TGTGCCAGCACCCCGAATAGGGGCTCCTACGAGCAGTACTTC.

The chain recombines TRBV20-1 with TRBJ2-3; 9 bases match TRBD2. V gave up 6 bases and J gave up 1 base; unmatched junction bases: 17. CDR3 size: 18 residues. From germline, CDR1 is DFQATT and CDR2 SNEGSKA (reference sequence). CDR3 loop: CSAPEESGRWEGTDTQYF. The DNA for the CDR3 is TGCAGTGCGCCTGAAGAGAGCGGGAGGTGGGAGGGCACAGATACGCAGTATTTT.

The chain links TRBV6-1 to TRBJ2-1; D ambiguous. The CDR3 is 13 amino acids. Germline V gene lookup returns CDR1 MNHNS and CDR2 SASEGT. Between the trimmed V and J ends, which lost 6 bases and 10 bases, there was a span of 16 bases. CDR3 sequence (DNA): TGTGCCAGCAGGGAACTATTGGGTCGGGAGCAGTTCTTC. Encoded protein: CASRELLGREQFF.

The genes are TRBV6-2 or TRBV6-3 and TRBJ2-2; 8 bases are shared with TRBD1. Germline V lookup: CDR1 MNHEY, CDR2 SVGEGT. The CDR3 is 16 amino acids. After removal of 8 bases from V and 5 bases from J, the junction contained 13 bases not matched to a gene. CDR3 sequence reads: CASGVSGWTGTGELFF. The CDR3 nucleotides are TGTGCCAGCGGCGTATCCGGTTGGACAGGGACCGGGGAGCTGTTTTTT.

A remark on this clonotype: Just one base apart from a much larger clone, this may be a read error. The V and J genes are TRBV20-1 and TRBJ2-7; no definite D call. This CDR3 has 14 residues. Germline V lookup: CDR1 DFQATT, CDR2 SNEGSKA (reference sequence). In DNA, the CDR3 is TGCAGTGCTAGAACCTCTTCGGGCTCCCACGAGCAGTACTTC. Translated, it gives CSARTSSGSHEQYF.

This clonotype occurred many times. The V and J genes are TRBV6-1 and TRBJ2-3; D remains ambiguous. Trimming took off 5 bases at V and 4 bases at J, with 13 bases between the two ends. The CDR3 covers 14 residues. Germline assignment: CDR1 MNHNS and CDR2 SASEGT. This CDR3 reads CASSLDAPADTQYF. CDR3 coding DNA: TGTGCCAGCAGTTTAGATGCCCCCGCAGATACGCAGTATTTT.

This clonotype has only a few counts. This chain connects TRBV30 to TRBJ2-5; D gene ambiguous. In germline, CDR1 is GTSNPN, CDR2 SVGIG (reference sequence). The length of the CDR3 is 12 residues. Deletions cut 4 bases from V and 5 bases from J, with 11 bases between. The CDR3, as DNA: TGTGCCTGGACTGCGACCCGGGAGACCCAGTACTTC. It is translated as CAWTATRETQYF.

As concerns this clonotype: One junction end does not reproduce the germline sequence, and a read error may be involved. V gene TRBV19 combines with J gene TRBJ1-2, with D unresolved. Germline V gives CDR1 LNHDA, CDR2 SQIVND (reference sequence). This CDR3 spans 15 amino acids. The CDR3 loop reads CASSIAPGANYDYTF. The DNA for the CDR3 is TGTGCCAGTAGTATAGCGCCGGGAGCTAACTATGACTACACCTTC. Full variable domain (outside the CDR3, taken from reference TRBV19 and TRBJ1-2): DGGITQSPKYLFRKEGQNVTLSCEQNLNHDAMYWYRQDPGQGLRLIYYSQIVNDFQKGDIAEGYSVSREKKESFPLTVTSAQKNPTAFYLCASSIAPGANYDYTFGSGTRLTVV.

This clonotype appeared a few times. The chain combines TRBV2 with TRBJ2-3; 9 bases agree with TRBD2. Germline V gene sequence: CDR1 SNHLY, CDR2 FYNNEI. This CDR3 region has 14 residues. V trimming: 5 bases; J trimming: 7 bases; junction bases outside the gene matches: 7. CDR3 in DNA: TGTGCCAGCAGTCCTAGCGGGATTGGTAATACGCAGTATTTT. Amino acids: CASSPSGIGNTQYF.

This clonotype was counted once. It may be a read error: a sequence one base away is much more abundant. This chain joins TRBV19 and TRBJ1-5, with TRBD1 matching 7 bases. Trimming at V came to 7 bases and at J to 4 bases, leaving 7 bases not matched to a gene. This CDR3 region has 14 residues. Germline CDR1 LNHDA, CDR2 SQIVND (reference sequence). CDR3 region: CASMREGANQPQHF. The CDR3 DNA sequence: TGTGCCAGTATGAGGGAGGGGGCGAATCAGCCCCAGCATTTT.

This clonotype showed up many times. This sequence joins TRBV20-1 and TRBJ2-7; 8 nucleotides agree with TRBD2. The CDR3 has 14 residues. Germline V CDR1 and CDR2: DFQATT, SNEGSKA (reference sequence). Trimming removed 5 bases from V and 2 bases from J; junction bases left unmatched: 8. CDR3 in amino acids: CSAFERGLAYEQYF. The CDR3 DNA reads TGCAGTGCTTTCGAACGGGGACTAGCCTACGAGCAGTACTTC.

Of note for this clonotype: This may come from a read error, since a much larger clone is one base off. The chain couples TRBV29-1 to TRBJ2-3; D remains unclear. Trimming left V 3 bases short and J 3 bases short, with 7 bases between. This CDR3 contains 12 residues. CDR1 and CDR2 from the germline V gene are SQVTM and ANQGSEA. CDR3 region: CSVETATDTQYF. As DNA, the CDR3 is TGCAGCGTTGAGACCGCGACAGATACGCAGTATTTT.

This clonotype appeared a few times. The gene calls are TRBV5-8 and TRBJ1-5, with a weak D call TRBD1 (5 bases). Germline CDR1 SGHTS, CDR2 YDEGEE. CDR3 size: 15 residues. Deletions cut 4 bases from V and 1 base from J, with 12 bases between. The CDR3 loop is CASSQSRDSNQPQHF. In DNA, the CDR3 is TGTGCCAGCAGCCAGTCCAGGGACAGCAATCAGCCCCAGCATTTT.

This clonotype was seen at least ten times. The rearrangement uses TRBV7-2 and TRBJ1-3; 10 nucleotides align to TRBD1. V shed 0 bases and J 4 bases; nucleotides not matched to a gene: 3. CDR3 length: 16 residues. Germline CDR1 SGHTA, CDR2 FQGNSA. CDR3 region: CASSLAGQGLGNTIYF. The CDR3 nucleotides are TGTGCCAGCAGCTTAGCGGGACAGGGGTTGGGAAACACCATATATTTT. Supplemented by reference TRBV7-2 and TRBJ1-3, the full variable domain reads GAGVSQSPSNKVTEKGKDVELRCDPISGHTALYWYRQSLGQGLEFLIYFQGNSAPDKSGLPSDRFSAERTGGSVSTLTIQRTQQEDSAVYLCASSLAGQGLGNTIYFGEGSWLTVV.

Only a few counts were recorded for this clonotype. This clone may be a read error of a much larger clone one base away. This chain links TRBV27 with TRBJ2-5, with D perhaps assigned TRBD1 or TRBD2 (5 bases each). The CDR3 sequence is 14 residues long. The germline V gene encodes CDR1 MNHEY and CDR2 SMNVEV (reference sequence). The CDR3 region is CASRQEGLRETKYF. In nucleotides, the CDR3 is TGTGCCAGCAGACAAGAGGGGCTCCGAGAGACCAAGTACTTC.

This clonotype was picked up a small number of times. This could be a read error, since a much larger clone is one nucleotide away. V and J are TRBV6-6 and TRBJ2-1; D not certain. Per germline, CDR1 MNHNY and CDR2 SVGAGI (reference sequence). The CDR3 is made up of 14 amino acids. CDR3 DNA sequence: TGTGCCAGCAGTTACTCGGCCACGTACAATGAGCAGCTCTTC. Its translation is CASSYSATYNEQLF.

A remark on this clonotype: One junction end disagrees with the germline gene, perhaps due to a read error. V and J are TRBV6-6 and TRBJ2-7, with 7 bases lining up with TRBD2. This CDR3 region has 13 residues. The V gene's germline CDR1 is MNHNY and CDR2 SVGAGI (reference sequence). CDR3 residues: CARSYREEYEQYF. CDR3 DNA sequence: TGTGCCAGGAGTTACCGGGAGGAATACGAGCAGTACTTC.

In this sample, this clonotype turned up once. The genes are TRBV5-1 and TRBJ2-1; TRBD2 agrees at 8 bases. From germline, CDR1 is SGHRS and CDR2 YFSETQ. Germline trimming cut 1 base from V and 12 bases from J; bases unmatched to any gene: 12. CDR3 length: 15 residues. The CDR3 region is CASSLPSGSYPVQFF. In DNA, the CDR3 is TGCGCCAGCAGCTTGCCGAGCGGGAGTTACCCTGTGCAGTTCTTC.

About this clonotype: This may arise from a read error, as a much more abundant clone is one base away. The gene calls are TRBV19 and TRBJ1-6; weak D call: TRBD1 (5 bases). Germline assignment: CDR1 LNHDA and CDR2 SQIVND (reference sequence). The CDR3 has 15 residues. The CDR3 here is CASSSVGGVNSPIHF. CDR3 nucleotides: TGTGCCAGTAGTTCCGTTGGGGGGGTTAACTCACCCATCCACTTT.

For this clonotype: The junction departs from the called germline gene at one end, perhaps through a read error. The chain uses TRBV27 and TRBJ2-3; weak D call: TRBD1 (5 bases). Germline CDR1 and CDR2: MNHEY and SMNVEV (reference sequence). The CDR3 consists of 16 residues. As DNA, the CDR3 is TGTGCCAGCAGCCGTGTGGGGCCCTCTAGAACAGATACGAAGTATTTT. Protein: CASSRVGPSRTDTKYF.

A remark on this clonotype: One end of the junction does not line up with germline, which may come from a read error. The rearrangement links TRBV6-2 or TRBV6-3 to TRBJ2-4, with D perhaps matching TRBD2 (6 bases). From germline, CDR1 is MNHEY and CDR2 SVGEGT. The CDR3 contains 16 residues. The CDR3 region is CASSYTEPSDKNIQHF. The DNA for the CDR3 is TGTGCCAGCAGTTATACGGAGCCTAGCGATAAAAACATTCAGCACTTC.

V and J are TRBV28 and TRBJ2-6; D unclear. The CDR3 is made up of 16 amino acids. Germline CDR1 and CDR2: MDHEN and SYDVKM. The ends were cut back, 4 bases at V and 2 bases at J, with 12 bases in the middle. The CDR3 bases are TGTGCCAGCAGTTCCCCGACCCCGGCTGGGGCCAACGTCCTGACTTTC. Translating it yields CASSSPTPAGANVLTF.

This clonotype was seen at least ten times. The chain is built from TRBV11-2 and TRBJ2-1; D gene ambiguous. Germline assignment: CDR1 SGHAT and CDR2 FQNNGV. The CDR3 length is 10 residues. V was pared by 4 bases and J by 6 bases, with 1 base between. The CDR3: CASSSNEQFF. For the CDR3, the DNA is TGTGCCAGCAGCTCCAATGAGCAGTTCTTC.